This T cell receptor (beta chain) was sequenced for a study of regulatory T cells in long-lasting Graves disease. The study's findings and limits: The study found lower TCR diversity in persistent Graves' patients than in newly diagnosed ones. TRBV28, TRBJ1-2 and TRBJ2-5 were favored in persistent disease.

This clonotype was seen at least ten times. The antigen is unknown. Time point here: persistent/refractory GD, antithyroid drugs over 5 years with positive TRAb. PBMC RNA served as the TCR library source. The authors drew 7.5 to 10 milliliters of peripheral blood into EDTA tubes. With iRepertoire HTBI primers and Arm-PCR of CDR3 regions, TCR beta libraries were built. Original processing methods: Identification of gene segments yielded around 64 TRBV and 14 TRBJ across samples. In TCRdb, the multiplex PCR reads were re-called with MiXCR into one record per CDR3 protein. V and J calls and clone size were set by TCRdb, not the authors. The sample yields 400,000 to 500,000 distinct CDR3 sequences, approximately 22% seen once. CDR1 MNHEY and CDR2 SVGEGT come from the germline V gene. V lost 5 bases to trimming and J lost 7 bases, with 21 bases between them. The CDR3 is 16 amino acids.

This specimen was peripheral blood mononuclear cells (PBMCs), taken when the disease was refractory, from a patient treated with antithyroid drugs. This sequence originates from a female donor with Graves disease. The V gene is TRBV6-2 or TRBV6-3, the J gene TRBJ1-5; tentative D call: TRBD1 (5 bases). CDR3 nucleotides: TGTGCCAGCAGTGTCGGGGGTGGGATGTACCCCCAGCCCCAGCATTTT. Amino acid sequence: CASSVGGGMYPQPQHF.